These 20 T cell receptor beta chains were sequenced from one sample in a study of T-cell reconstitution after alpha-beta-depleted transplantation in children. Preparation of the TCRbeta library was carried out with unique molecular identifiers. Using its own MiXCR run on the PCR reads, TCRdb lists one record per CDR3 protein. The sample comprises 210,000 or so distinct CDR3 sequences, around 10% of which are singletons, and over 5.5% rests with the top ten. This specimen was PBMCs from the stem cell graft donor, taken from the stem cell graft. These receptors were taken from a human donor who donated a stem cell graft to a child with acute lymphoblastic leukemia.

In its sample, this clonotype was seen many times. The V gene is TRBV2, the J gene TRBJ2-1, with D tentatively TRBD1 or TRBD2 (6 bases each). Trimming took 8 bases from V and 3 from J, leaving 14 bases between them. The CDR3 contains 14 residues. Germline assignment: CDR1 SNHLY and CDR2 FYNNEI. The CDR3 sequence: CASRSEGGYNEQFF. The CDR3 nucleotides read TGTGCCAGCCGATCCGAGGGGGGCTACAATGAGCAGTTCTTC.

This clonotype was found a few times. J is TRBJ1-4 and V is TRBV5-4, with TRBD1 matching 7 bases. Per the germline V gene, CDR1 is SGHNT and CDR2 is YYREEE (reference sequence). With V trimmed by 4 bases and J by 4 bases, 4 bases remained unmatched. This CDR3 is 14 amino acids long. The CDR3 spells CASSPGQINEKLFF. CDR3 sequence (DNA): TGTGCCAGCAGCCCGGGACAGATTAATGAAAAACTGTTTTTT.

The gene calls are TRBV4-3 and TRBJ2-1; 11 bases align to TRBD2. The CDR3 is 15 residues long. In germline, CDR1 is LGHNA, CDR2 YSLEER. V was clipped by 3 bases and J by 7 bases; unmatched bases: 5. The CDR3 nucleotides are TGCGCCAGCAGCCACTTGACTAGCGGGGAAAATGAGCAGTTCTTC. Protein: CASSHLTSGENEQFF.

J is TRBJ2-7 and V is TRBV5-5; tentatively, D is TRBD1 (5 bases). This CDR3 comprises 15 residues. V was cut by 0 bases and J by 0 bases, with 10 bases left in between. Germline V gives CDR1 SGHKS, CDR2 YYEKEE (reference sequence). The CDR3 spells CASSLVQGYSYEQYF. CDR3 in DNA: TGTGCCAGCAGCTTGGTTCAGGGATACTCCTACGAGCAGTACTTC.

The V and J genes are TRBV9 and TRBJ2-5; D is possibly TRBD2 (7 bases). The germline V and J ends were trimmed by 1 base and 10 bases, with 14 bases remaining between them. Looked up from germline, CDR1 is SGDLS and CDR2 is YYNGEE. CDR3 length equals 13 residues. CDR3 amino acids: CASSVLQGGGQYF. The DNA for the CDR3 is TGTGCCAGCAGCGTATTACAGGGCGGGGGCCAGTACTTC.

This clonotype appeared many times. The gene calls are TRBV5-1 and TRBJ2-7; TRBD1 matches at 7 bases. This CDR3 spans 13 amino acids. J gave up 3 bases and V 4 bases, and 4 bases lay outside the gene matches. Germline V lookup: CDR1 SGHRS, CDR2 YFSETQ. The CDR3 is CASSRDSFYEQYF. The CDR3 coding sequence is TGCGCCAGCAGCCGGGACAGCTTCTACGAGCAGTACTTC. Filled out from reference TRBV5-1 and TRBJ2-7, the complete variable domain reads KAGVTQTPRYLIKTRGQQVTLSCSPISGHRSVSWYQQTPGQGLQFLFEYFSETQRNKGNFPGRFSGRQFSNSRSEMNVSTLELGDSALYLCASSRDSFYEQYFGPGTRLTVT.

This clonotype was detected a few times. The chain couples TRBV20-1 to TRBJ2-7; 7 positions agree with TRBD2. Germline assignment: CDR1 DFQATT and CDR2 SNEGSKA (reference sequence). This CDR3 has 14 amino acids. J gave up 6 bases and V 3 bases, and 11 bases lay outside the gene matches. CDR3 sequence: CSARSGRGGGEQYF. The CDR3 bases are TGCAGTGCTAGGTCTGGGAGGGGCGGGGGCGAGCAGTACTTC.

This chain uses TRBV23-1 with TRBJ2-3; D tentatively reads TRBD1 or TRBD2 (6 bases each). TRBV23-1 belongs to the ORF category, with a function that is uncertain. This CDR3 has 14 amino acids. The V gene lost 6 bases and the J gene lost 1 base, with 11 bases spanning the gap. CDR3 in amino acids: CASRGGRRTDTQYF. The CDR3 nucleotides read TGCGCCAGCAGGGGGGGCAGGCGCACAGATACGCAGTATTTT.

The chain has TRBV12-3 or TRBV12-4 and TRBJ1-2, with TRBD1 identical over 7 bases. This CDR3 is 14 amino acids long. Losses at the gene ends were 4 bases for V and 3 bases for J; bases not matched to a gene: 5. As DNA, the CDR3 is TGTGCCAGCAGTTCCGGACAGGAGTACTATGGCTACACCTTC. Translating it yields CASSSGQEYYGYTF.

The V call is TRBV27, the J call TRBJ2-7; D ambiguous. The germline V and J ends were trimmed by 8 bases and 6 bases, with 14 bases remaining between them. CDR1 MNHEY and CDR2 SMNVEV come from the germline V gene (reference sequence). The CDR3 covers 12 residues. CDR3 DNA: TGTGCCAGCCGACGAATCAAGTCCGAGCAGTACTTC. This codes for CASRRIKSEQYF.

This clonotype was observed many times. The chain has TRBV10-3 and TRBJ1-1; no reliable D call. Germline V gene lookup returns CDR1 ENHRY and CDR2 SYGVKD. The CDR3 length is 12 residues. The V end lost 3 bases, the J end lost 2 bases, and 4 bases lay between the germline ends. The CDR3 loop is CAISEQNTEAFF. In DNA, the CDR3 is TGTGCCATCAGTGAACAAAACACTGAAGCTTTCTTT.

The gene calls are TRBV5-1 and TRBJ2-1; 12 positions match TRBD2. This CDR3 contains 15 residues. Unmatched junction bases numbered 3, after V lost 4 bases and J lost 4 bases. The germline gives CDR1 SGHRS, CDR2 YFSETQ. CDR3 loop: CASSAGTSGYNEQFF. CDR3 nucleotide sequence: TGCGCCAGCAGCGCCGGGACTAGCGGGTACAATGAGCAGTTCTTC.

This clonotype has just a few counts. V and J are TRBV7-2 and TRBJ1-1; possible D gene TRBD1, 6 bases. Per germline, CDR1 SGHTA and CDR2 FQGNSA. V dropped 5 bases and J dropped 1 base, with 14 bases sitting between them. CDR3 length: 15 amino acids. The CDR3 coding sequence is TGTGCCAGCAGCCCGATGGACAGCTCGAACACTGAAGCTTTCTTT. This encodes CASSPMDSSNTEAFF.

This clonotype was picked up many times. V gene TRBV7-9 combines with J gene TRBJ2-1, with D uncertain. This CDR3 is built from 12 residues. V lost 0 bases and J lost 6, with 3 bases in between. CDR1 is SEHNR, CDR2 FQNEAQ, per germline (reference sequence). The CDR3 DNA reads TGTGCCAGCAGCTTAGCTCTCAATGAGCAGTTCTTC. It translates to CASSLALNEQFF.

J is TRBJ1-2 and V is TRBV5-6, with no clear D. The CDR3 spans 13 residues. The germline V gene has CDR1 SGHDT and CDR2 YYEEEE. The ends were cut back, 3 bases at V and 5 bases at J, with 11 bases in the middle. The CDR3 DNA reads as TGTGCCAGCAGCTGGGCAGGCTCTTATGGCTACACCTTC. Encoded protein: CASSWAGSYGYTF.

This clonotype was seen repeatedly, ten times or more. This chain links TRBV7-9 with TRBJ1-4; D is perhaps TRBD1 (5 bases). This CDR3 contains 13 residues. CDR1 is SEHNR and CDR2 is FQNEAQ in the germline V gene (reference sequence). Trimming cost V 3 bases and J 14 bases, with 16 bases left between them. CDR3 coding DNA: TGTGCCAGCAGCTTCGAAAGCAGGGTTGGCCTGTTTTTT. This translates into CASSFESRVGLFF.

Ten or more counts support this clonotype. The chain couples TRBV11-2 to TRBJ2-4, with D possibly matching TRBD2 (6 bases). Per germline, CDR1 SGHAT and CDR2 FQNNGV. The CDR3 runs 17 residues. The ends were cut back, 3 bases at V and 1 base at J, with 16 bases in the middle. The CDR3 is CASSLDTSHPAKNIQYF. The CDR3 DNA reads TGTGCCAGCAGCTTGGACACTAGCCACCCGGCCAAAAACATTCAGTACTTC.

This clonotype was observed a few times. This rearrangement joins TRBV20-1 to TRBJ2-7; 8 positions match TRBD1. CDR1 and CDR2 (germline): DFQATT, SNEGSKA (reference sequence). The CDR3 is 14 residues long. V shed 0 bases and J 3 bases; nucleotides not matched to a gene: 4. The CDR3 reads CSARDQDRVYEQYF. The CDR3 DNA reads TGCAGTGCTAGAGATCAGGACAGGGTCTACGAGCAGTACTTC.

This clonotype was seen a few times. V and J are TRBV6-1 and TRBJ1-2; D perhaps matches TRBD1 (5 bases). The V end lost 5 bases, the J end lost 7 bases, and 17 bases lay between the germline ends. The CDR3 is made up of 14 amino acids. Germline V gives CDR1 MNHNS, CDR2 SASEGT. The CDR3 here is CASSRPGTAGGYTF. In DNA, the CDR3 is TGTGCCAGCAGTCGACCCGGGACGGCTGGTGGCTACACCTTC.

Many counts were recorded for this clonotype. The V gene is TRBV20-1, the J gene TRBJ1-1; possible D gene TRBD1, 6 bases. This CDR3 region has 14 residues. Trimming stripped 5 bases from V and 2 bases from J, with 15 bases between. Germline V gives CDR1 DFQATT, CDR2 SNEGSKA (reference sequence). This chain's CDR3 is CSAGLQGGNTEAFF. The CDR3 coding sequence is TGCAGTGCTGGATTACAGGGAGGTAACACTGAAGCTTTCTTT.